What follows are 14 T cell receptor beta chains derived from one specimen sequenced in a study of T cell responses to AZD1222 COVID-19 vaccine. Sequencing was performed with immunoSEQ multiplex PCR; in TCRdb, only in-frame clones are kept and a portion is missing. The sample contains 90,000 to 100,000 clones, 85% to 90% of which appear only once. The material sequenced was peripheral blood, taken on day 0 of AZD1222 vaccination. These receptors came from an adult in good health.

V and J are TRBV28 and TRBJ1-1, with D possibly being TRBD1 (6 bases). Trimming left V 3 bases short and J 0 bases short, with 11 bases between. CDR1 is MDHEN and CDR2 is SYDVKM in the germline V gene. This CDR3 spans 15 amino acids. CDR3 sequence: CASSLQGIMNTEAFF. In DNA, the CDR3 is TGTGCCAGCAGTTTGCAGGGGATCATGAACACTGAAGCTTTCTTT.

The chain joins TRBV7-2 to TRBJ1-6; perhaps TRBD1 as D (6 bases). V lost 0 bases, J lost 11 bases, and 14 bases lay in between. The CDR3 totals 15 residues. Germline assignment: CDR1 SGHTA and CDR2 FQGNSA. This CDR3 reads CASSLAAGEGTPLHF. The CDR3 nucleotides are TGTGCCAGCAGCTTAGCGGCAGGGGAAGGGACACCCCTCCACTTT.

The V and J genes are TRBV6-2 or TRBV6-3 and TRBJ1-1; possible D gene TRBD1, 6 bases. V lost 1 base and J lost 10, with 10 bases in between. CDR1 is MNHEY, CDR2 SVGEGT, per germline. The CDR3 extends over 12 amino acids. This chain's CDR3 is CASSYFGTRAFF. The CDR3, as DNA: TGTGCCAGCAGTTACTTCGGGACAAGAGCTTTCTTT.

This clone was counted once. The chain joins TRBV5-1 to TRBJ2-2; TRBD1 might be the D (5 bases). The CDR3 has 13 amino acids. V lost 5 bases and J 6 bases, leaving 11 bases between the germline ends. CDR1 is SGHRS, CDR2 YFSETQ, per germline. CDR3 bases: TGCGCCAGCAGGCCTCCAGGGCCCGGGGAGCTGTTTTTT. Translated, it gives CASRPPGPGELFF. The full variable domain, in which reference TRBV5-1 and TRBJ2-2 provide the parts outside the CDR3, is KAGVTQTPRYLIKTRGQQVTLSCSPISGHRSVSWYQQTPGQGLQFLFEYFSETQRNKGNFPGRFSGRQFSNSRSEMNVSTLELGDSALYLCASRPPGPGELFFGEGSRLTVL.

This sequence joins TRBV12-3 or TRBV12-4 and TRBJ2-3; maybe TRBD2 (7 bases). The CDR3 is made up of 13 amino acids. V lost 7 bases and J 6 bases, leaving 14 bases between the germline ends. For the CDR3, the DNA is TGTGCCAGCACAGGGGAGGGAATGGATACGCAGTATTTT. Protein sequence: CASTGEGMDTQYF.

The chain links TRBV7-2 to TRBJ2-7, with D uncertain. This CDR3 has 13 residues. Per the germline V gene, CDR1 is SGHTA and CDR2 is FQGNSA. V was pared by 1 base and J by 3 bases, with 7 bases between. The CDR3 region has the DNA TGTGCCAGCAGCTTAGGACAACTCTACGAGCAGTACTTC. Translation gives CASSLGQLYEQYF.

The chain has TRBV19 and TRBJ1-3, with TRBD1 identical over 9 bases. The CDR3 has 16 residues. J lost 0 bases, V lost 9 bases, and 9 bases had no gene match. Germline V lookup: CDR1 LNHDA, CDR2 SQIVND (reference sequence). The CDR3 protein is CASGQGRRSSGNTIYF. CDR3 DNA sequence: TGTGCCAGCGGACAGGGGCGCCGAAGCTCTGGAAACACCATATATTTT.

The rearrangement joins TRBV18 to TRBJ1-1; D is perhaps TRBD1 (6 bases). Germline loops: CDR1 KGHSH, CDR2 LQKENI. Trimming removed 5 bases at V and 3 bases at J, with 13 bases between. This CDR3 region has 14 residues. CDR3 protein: CASSNTGWDTEAFF. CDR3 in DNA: TGTGCCAGCTCAAATACAGGGTGGGACACTGAAGCTTTCTTT.

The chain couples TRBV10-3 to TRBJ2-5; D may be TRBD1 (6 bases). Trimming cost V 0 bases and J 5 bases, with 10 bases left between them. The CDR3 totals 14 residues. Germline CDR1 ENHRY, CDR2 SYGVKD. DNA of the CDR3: TGTGCCATCAGTGAGTCGGGGGCCCGGGAGACCCAGTACTTC. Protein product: CAISESGARETQYF.

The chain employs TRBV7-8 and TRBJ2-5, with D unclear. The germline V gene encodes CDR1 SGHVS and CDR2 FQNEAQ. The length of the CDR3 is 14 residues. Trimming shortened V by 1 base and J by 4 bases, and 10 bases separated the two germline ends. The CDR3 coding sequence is TGTGCCAGCAGCTTAGAAGTGGTACGAGAGACCCAGTACTTC. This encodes CASSLEVVRETQYF.

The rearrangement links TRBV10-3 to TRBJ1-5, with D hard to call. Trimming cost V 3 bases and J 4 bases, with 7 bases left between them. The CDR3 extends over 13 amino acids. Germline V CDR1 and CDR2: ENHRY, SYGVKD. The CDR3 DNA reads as TGTGCCATCAGTGATTATGCGAATCAGCCCCAGCATTTT. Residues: CAISDYANQPQHF.

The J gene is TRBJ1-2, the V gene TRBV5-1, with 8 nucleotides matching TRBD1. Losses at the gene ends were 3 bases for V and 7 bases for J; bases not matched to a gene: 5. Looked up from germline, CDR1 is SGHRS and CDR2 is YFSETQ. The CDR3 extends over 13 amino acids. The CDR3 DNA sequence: TGCGCCAGCAGCTACGGACAGGGTAGTGGCTACACCTTC. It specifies CASSYGQGSGYTF.

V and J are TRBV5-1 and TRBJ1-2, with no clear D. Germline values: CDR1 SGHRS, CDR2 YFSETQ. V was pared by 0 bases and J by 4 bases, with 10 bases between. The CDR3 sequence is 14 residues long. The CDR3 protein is CASSLVSAFYGYTF. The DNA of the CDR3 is TGCGCCAGCAGCTTGGTGTCAGCGTTCTATGGCTACACCTTC. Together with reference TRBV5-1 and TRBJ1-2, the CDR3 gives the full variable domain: KAGVTQTPRYLIKTRGQQVTLSCSPISGHRSVSWYQQTPGQGLQFLFEYFSETQRNKGNFPGRFSGRQFSNSRSEMNVSTLELGDSALYLCASSLVSAFYGYTFGSGTRLTVV.

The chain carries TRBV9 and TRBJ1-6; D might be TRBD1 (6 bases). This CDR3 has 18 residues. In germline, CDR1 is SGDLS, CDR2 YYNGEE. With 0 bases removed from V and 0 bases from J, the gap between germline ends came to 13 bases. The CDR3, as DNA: TGTGCCAGCAGCGTAGCGGACAGCACGAGCTCCTATAATTCACCCCTCCACTTT. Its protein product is CASSVADSTSSYNSPLHF.